The 16 T cell receptor beta chains presented below share a single source sample, sequenced in a study (dated by TCRdb to the mid-2010s). Tregs were isolated as CD4+CD25+CD127-/low cells. Receptor amplification or capture employed multiplex PCR. This sample was sequenced with an Ion Torrent PGM. In the roughly 20-patient analysis, TRBV12-4/TRBJ1-2 clonotypes were amplified using adaptor-ligated barcode primers. In TCRdb, the public reads were trimmed at Q25 with fastp and aligned with MiXCR, with productive beta chains retained. Every distinct CDR3 protein forms one entry, paired with its most common genes and DNA. For this sample the table gives some 2,300 distinct CDR3 sequences, of which about 2.2% were detected only once. Of the sample, around 10% is held by the ten largest clones. The specimen sequenced was tumor-infiltrating Tregs sorted from the breast tumor. The source of these receptors is a female donor with breast cancer.

This clonotype is termed medium-sized. The gene calls are TRBV12-3 or TRBV12-4 and TRBJ1-2; no firm D call. The CDR3 has 15 residues. The V gene lost 6 bases and the J gene lost 0 bases, with 14 bases spanning the gap. The chain's CDR3 is CASSLRRISNYGYTF. In DNA form, the CDR3 reads TGTGCCAGCAGCTTAAGACGGATCTCTAACTATGGCTACACCTTC.

This clonotype ranks as medium-sized. The chain joins TRBV12-3 or TRBV12-4 to TRBJ1-2; D is perhaps TRBD1 (5 bases). V was pared by 2 bases and J by 4 bases, with 14 bases between. This CDR3 is built from 15 residues. The CDR3 nucleotides read TGTGCCAGCAGTTTACAAGGGGATCGGGGCTATGGCTACACCTTC. Amino acid sequence: CASSLQGDRGYGYTF.

This clonotype is termed medium-sized. The chain links TRBV12-3 or TRBV12-4 to TRBJ1-2, with D possibly being TRBD1 (6 bases). CDR3 length: 14 amino acids. With 6 bases removed from V and 7 bases from J, the gap between germline ends came to 18 bases. The CDR3 DNA is TGTGCCAGCAGCCCACAGGGCTCCTTTCCTGGCTACACCTTC. Translating it yields CASSPQGSFPGYTF.

The rearrangement uses TRBV12-3 or TRBV12-4 and TRBJ1-2; D call uncertain. Trimming took off 0 bases at V and 6 bases at J, with 14 bases between the two ends. The CDR3 totals 15 residues. CDR3 amino acids: CASSLAQQKADGYTF. The CDR3 DNA sequence: TGTGCCAGCAGTTTAGCGCAACAGAAGGCGGATGGCTACACCTTC.

In its sample, this clonotype ranks as medium-sized (0.01 to 0.1%). The chain joins TRBV12-3 or TRBV12-4 to TRBJ1-2; 8 bases are shared with TRBD1. J was trimmed by 1 base and V by 4 bases; bases with no gene match: 8. The CDR3 is 16 amino acids. CDR3 sequence (DNA): TGTGCCAGCAGTTACGGGACAGGACGTCTTAACTATGGCTACACCTTC. This sequence encodes CASSYGTGRLNYGYTF.

Sample share makes this clonotype medium-sized. This chain connects TRBV12-3 or TRBV12-4 to TRBJ1-2, with 8 bases matching TRBD1. V shed 7 bases, J shed 2 bases, and the junction held 3 bases outside the gene matches. The CDR3 is 13 amino acids. The CDR3 bases are TGTGCCAGCACCCGGGACAGGAACTATGGCTACACCTTC. Translated, it gives CASTRDRNYGYTF.

The chain uses TRBV12-3 or TRBV12-4 and TRBJ1-2; no clear D gene. Trimming removed 6 bases at V and 11 bases at J, with 16 bases between. The CDR3 has 12 amino acids. The CDR3 loop reads CASSNSRMAYTF. The CDR3 DNA is TGTGCCAGCAGCAACTCGAGGATGGCGTACACCTTC.

This clonotype is classed as large. The chain joins TRBV12-3 or TRBV12-4 to TRBJ1-2; D not certain. CDR3 size: 11 residues. V dropped 1 base and J dropped 8 bases, with 5 bases sitting between them. CDR3 nucleotides: TGTGCCAGCAGTTTAGGTTACGGCTACACCTTC. It translates to CASSLGYGYTF.

In this sample, this clonotype is medium-sized. The J gene is TRBJ1-2, the V gene TRBV12-3 or TRBV12-4, with D hard to call. Trimming stripped 3 bases from V and 10 bases from J, with 18 bases between. The CDR3 has 14 residues. CDR3 loop: CASSFPGRDEDYTF. The CDR3 region has the DNA TGTGCCAGCAGTTTCCCCGGGAGGGATGAGGACTACACCTTC.

By frequency in the sample, this clonotype is medium-sized (0.01 to 0.1%). The rearrangement uses TRBV12-3 or TRBV12-4 and TRBJ1-2; TRBD1 aligns across 7 bases. The CDR3 runs to 14 residues. Unmatched junction bases numbered 8, after V lost 6 bases and J lost 4 bases. The CDR3 region is CASRLGQEAYGYTF. CDR3 coding DNA: TGTGCCAGCAGACTCGGACAGGAAGCCTATGGCTACACCTTC.

In its sample, this clonotype ranks as medium-sized. The chain is built from TRBV12-3 or TRBV12-4 and TRBJ1-2; weak D call: TRBD1 (6 bases). The CDR3 totals 14 residues. Between the trimmed V and J ends, which lost 6 bases and 4 bases, there was a span of 15 bases. Here the CDR3 DNA reads TGTGCCAGCAGCCCGAGAACAGGGCCCTATGGCTACACCTTC. Translation: CASSPRTGPYGYTF.

In its sample, this clonotype ranks as medium-sized. The chain couples TRBV12-3 or TRBV12-4 to TRBJ1-2; TRBD1 might be the D (6 bases). The length of the CDR3 is 15 residues. With 1 base removed from V and 1 base from J, the gap between germline ends came to 10 bases. The CDR3 sequence is CASSLVDSYNYGYTF. CDR3 in DNA: TGTGCCAGCAGTTTAGTGGACAGTTATAACTATGGCTACACCTTC.

By share of the sample, this clonotype is medium-sized (0.01 to 0.1%). This chain links TRBV12-3 or TRBV12-4 with TRBJ1-2; 9 positions match TRBD1. CDR3 length equals 15 residues. Trimming cost V 3 bases and J 2 bases; bases outside gene matches: 4. CDR3 DNA sequence: TGTGCCAGCAGTTTGGGGACAGGGTGGAACTATGGCTACACCTTC. Translation gives CASSLGTGWNYGYTF.

This clonotype ranks as medium-sized. V and J are TRBV12-3 or TRBV12-4 and TRBJ1-2, with TRBD1 matching 7 bases. V lost 7 bases and J lost 5; bases outside the gene matches: 10. The CDR3 length is 14 residues. The CDR3 spells CASTLDRAHYGYTF. Here the CDR3 DNA reads TGTGCCAGCACCCTCGACAGGGCCCATTATGGCTACACCTTC.

This clonotype rates as medium-sized. The CDR3 DNA follows: TGTGCCAGCAGTCCCCAGACAGGCAACTATGGCTACACCTTC. Translated, it gives CASSPQTGNYGYTF. The chain is built from TRBV12-3 or TRBV12-4 and TRBJ1-2, with D tentatively TRBD1 (6 bases). The CDR3 is 14 residues long. Trimming removed 5 bases from V and 2 bases from J, with 12 bases in between.

By frequency in the sample, this clonotype is medium-sized. This chain connects TRBV12-3 or TRBV12-4 to TRBJ1-2; 8 nucleotides match TRBD1. V was pared by 2 bases and J by 6 bases, with 8 bases of the junction left unmatched. The CDR3 is 15 amino acids. CDR3 sequence reads: CASSLWDRTVHGYTF. In DNA form, the CDR3 reads TGTGCCAGCAGTTTATGGGACAGGACAGTACATGGCTACACCTTC.